What follows are 24 T cell receptor beta chains derived from one specimen sequenced in a study of cytomegalovirus exposure and HLA in healthy donors. Profiled with immunoSEQ multiplex PCR; TCRdb holds only in-frame clones, not every one. The table has tens of thousands of clones, about 96% seen once. Sequencing was done on a sample of PBMCs. These TCRs come from a man younger than 30 in good health and CMV-seronegative.

This chain joins TRBV25-1 and TRBJ1-3; 10 bases line up with TRBD1. CDR3 length: 14 residues. Germline trimming cut 9 bases from V and 2 bases from J; bases unmatched to any gene: 4. In germline, CDR1 is MGHDK, CDR2 SYGVNS. CDR3 sequence (DNA): TGTGCCAGTTCGACAGGGGGCCCTGGAAACACCATATATTTT. Amino acids: CASSTGGPGNTIYF. Filled out from reference TRBV25-1 and TRBJ1-3, the complete variable domain reads EADIYQTPRYLVIGTGKKITLECSQTMGHDKMYWYQQDPGMELHLIHYSYGVNSTEKGDLSSESTVSRIRTEHFPLTLESARPSHTSQYLCASSTGGPGNTIYFGEGSWLTVV.

The chain recombines TRBV30 with TRBJ1-2; D uncertain. From germline, CDR1 is GTSNPN and CDR2 SVGIG (reference sequence). This CDR3 comprises 13 residues. V lost 1 base and J lost 8, with 14 bases in between. The CDR3 bases are TGTGCCTGGAGTGGAGGCAGCACCCGGGGCTACACCTTC. Residues: CAWSGGSTRGYTF.

This clone was recorded once. The V call is TRBV10-3, the J call TRBJ2-1; 10 bases line up with TRBD1. This CDR3 has 15 amino acids. From germline, CDR1 is ENHRY and CDR2 SYGVKD. J gave up 7 bases and V 2 bases, and 5 bases lay outside the gene matches. The chain's CDR3 is CAISEGDRGQNEQFF. The DNA of the CDR3 is TGTGCCATCAGTGAGGGGGACAGGGGACAGAATGAGCAGTTCTTC.

The chain is built from TRBV6-5 and TRBJ2-7, with a possible D match to TRBD1 (6 bases). V shed 4 bases and J shed 3 bases, with 7 bases lying between them. CDR3 length: 12 residues. The germline V gene encodes CDR1 MNHEY and CDR2 SVGAGI. CDR3 residues: CASSSQGYEQYF. Here the CDR3 DNA reads TGTGCCAGCAGTTCACAGGGCTACGAGCAGTACTTC.

This chain links TRBV19 with TRBJ1-2; 10 bases are shared with TRBD1. Per germline, CDR1 LNHDA and CDR2 SQIVND (reference sequence). Trimming took 5 bases from V and 8 from J; bases not matched to a gene: 11. This CDR3 comprises 15 residues. CDR3 sequence (DNA): TGTGCCAGTAGTCCAATGGGACAGGGGAGAAGAGGCTACACCTTC. It is translated as CASSPMGQGRRGYTF.

This sequence joins TRBV5-6 and TRBJ2-3; TRBD1 matches at 8 bases. The V and J ends lost 4 bases and 5 bases, in that order; junction bases with no gene match: 12. Germline V CDR1 and CDR2: SGHDT, YYEEEE. The CDR3 totals 16 residues. CDR3 in amino acids: CASSHLGQGIIDTQYF. The CDR3 DNA is TGTGCCAGCAGCCACCTTGGACAGGGAATAATAGATACGCAGTATTTT.

This rearrangement joins TRBV30 to TRBJ2-1; 9 bases align to TRBD1. CDR3 length equals 13 residues. Germline-derived CDR1 and CDR2 are GTSNPN and SVGIG (reference sequence). V dropped 1 base and J dropped 8; count of bases not matched to a gene: 3. CDR3 region: CAWSGDREDEQFF. For the CDR3, the DNA is TGTGCCTGGAGTGGGGACAGGGAAGATGAGCAGTTCTTC.

This clone has just one count. This chain connects TRBV6-5 to TRBJ1-2; D might be TRBD1 (6 bases). Germline lookup yields CDR1 MNHEY and CDR2 SVGAGI. The CDR3 covers 13 residues. V was trimmed by 5 bases and J by 8 bases, leaving 15 bases between them. CDR3 sequence: CASSVRGLEGYTF. The CDR3 nucleotides are TGTGCCAGCAGTGTCAGGGGTTTAGAAGGCTACACCTTC.

The V call is TRBV11-2, the J call TRBJ1-4, with D perhaps matching TRBD1 (5 bases). The CDR3 has 14 residues. The germline CDR1 and CDR2 sequences are SGHAT and FQNNGV. V was cut by 0 bases and J by 7 bases, with 9 bases left in between. CDR3 residues: CASSLDRVTEKLFF. CDR3 in DNA: TGTGCCAGCAGCTTAGACAGGGTAACTGAAAAACTGTTTTTT.

The chain combines TRBV28 with TRBJ2-2; 10 bases map to TRBD1. This CDR3 is built from 15 residues. Germline CDR1 reads MDHEN; CDR2 reads SYDVKM. With 7 bases clipped from V and 6 bases from J, the junction kept 8 bases outside the gene matches. Here the CDR3 reads CASKSDRGRAGELFF. Written as DNA, the CDR3 is TGTGCCAGCAAATCCGACAGGGGGCGCGCCGGGGAGCTGTTTTTT. The full variable domain, completed using reference TRBV28 and TRBJ2-2, is DVKVTQSSRYLVKRTGEKVFLECVQDMDHENMFWYRQDPGLGLRLIYFSYDVKMKEKGDIPEGYSVSREKKERFSLILESASTNQTSMYLCASKSDRGRAGELFFGEGSRLTVL.

This chain connects TRBV30 to TRBJ1-1; 7 bases align to TRBD1. Germline lookup yields CDR1 GTSNPN and CDR2 SVGIG (reference sequence). The CDR3 consists of 16 residues. J was trimmed by 3 bases and V by 4 bases; bases with no gene match: 14. The CDR3 region has the DNA TGTGCCTGGATTATGGGGGTAGGGGGCAGGGACACTGAAGCTTTCTTT. Translating it yields CAWIMGVGGRDTEAFF.

This clone was detected only once. The chain has TRBV10-3 and TRBJ1-2; no clear D gene. The CDR3 runs 14 residues. V shed 4 bases and J shed 2 bases, with 11 bases lying between them. Germline V gives CDR1 ENHRY, CDR2 SYGVKD. The CDR3 DNA follows: TGTGCCATCAGTGGGGTGACTTCCAACTATGGCTACACCTTC. Its protein product is CAISGVTSNYGYTF.

The chain carries TRBV9 and TRBJ1-5; TRBD1 aligns across 10 bases. Germline V lookup: CDR1 SGDLS, CDR2 YYNGEE. The CDR3 is 14 amino acids. V gave up 3 bases and J gave up 8 bases; unmatched junction bases: 5. CDR3 sequence (DNA): TGTGCCAGCAGCGCAACCGGGACAGGGGAGCCCCAGCATTTT. Residues: CASSATGTGEPQHF.

This clone was recorded only once. This chain links TRBV5-5 with TRBJ2-7, with TRBD2 identical over 12 bases. V dropped 0 bases and J dropped 7; count of bases not matched to a gene: 5. The CDR3 totals 15 residues. CDR1 and CDR2 from the germline V gene are SGHKS and YYEKEE (reference sequence). The CDR3 spells CASSLARTSGTEQYF. CDR3 bases: TGTGCCAGCAGCTTGGCCCGGACTAGCGGGACTGAGCAGTACTTC.

CDR3 in amino acids: CASWGKMNYGYTF. The CDR3 DNA reads as TGTGCCAGCTGGGGCAAGATGAACTATGGCTACACCTTC. J is TRBJ1-2 and V is TRBV28; the D gene is possibly TRBD1 (5 bases). The germline V and J ends were trimmed by 8 bases and 2 bases, with 12 bases remaining between them. The CDR3 contains 13 residues. CDR1 MDHEN and CDR2 SYDVKM come from the germline V gene.

This chain connects TRBV9 to TRBJ2-3, with a weak D call TRBD2 (5 bases). Germline CDR1 is SGDLS and CDR2 is YYNGEE. The CDR3 covers 15 residues. V was clipped by 0 bases and J by 5 bases, with 13 bases between them. The CDR3 is CASSVVELEGDTQYF. The CDR3 DNA follows: TGTGCCAGCAGCGTAGTGGAGCTAGAGGGAGATACGCAGTATTTT.

This chain links TRBV4-2 with TRBJ2-3, with a possible D match to TRBD2 (5 bases). The length of the CDR3 is 14 residues. Germline assignment: CDR1 LGHNA and CDR2 YNFKEQ. Deletions cut 4 bases from V and 0 bases from J, with 8 bases between. CDR3 in amino acids: CASSRPGSTDTQYF. CDR3 coding DNA: TGTGCCAGCAGCCGCCCGGGGAGCACAGATACGCAGTATTTT.

The rearrangement links TRBV30 to TRBJ1-4; D ambiguous. The CDR3 sequence is 10 residues long. Germline values: CDR1 GTSNPN, CDR2 SVGIG (reference sequence). V was shortened by 7 bases and J by 17 bases, with 17 bases between the two germline ends. The CDR3 region has the DNA TGTGCCTATGGAGGGCCCGGGGTCTTTTTT. This encodes CAYGGPGVFF.

The rearrangement uses TRBV5-5 and TRBJ1-2; 7 nucleotides line up with TRBD1. The CDR3 totals 15 residues. Trimming cost V 2 bases and J 1 base; bases outside gene matches: 5. Germline V gene lookup returns CDR1 SGHKS and CDR2 YYEKEE (reference sequence). CDR3 in amino acids: CASSFRQGLNYGYTF. In DNA form, the CDR3 reads TGTGCCAGCAGCTTTAGACAGGGCCTTAACTATGGCTACACCTTC.

V usage is TRBV30 and J usage is TRBJ2-3; 8 bases map to TRBD1. This CDR3 spans 15 amino acids. V dropped 2 bases and J dropped 0; count of bases not matched to a gene: 4. Germline V gives CDR1 GTSNPN, CDR2 SVGIG (reference sequence). The CDR3 DNA is TGTGCCTGGAGTTGGGGGACAGGTAGCACAGATACGCAGTATTTT. This gives the protein CAWSWGTGSTDTQYF.

V is TRBV5-4 and J is TRBJ2-5, with a possible D match to TRBD2 (6 bases). This CDR3 is built from 13 residues. The ends were cut back, 1 base at V and 5 bases at J, with 9 bases in the middle. Germline-derived CDR1 and CDR2 are SGHNT and YYREEE (reference sequence). In DNA, the CDR3 is TGTGCCAGCAGCTTGTGGGGGGAGGAGACCCAGTACTTC. It codes for CASSLWGEETQYF.

For the CDR3, the DNA is TGTGCCAGCAGCTTGCGGGACAATCTATACGAGCAGTACTTC. This sequence encodes CASSLRDNLYEQYF. The genes are TRBV5-6 and TRBJ2-7, with D perhaps TRBD1 (6 bases). Per germline, CDR1 SGHDT and CDR2 YYEEEE. The CDR3 loop spans 14 amino acids. V dropped 1 base and J dropped 4 bases, with 12 bases sitting between them.

The V call is TRBV5-4, the J call TRBJ1-2, with unresolved D. The CDR3 is 13 amino acids. Germline loops: CDR1 SGHNT, CDR2 YYREEE (reference sequence). Between the trimmed V and J ends, which lost 5 bases and 7 bases, there was a span of 15 bases. CDR3 region: CASRSEVRGGYTF. DNA for the CDR3: TGTGCCAGCAGATCCGAGGTGCGCGGTGGCTACACCTTC.

The chain combines TRBV11-3 with TRBJ2-1; 12 nucleotides align to TRBD2. Germline CDR1 and CDR2: SGHNT and YENEEA. Trimming at V came to 5 bases and at J to 7 bases, leaving 6 bases not matched to a gene. The CDR3 covers 15 residues. The CDR3 here is CASSRLAGELNEQFF. DNA of the CDR3: TGTGCCAGCAGCAGACTAGCGGGAGAACTAAATGAGCAGTTCTTC. Full variable domain (missing parts from reference TRBV11-3 and TRBJ2-1): EAGVVQSPRYKIIEKKQPVAFWCNPISGHNTLYWYLQNLGQGPELLIRYENEEAVDDSQLPKDRFSAERLKGVDSTLKIQPAELGDSAVYLCASSRLAGELNEQFFGPGTRLTVL.